This note documents a single T cell receptor beta chain sequence. Its antigen remains unidentified. Repertoires were generated with immunoSEQ multiplex PCR, while TCRdb's copy carries only in-frame clones and drops some. The repertoire includes approximately 23,000 clones, roughly 85% of them detected once, and more than 8.5% sits in the top ten. This CDR3 region has 16 residues. The source of the sample is a study of T cells in narcolepsy. Study summary: Enrolled donors included narcolepsy type 1 or type 2 patients and healthy controls.

Overall study results and limits: HCRT-specific and TRIB2-specific autoreactive clonotypes appeared among same-patient CSF and blood CD4+ clonotypes. No autoreactive T cell clone sequences appeared in some memory CD4+ repertoires.

The source of this sequence is a human donor in good health. The rearrangement joins TRBV21-1 to TRBJ2-2. TRBV21-1 is a pseudogene locus. The specimen was memory (CD45RA-) CD4+ T cells from blood. The CDR3 is CASSTGCLSNTGELFF. Here the CDR3 DNA reads TGTGCCAGCAGCACTGGGTGTCTATCGAACACCGGGGAGCTGTTTTTT.